This T cell receptor (beta chain) derives from a study of regulatory T cells in long-lasting Graves disease. Regarding the study as a whole: TCR diversity was lower in persistent Graves' patients than in newly diagnosed ones. TRBV28, TRBJ1-2 and TRBJ2-5 emerged as the favored segments in persistent disease.

HTBI primers from iRepertoire and Arm-PCR of CDR3 regions yielded the TCR beta libraries. Original analysis: Looking across samples, the authors found some 67 TRBV and approximately 14 TRBJ segments. A single record per CDR3 protein comes from TCRdb applying MiXCR to the multiplex PCR reads. TCRdb, rather than the study authors, made the V and J calls. The data contain 600,000 to 850,000 distinct CDR3 sequences, around 30% of them singletons. Germline CDR1 reads SGHTA; CDR2 reads FQGNSA. The V end lost 1 base, the J end lost 6 bases, and 12 bases lay between the germline ends. The CDR3 totals 14 residues. The sample holds a few counts of this clonotype. The target antigen is unknown. Time point defined: persistent/refractory GD, antithyroid drugs over 5 years with positive TRAb. RNA extracted from PBMCs served as the sequencing template.

The source was peripheral blood mononuclear cells (PBMCs), collected when the disease was refractory, from a patient treated with antithyroid drugs. The V call is TRBV7-2, the J call TRBJ1-2; TRBD1 is a possible D gene (6 bases). The sequence derives from a female donor with Graves disease. The CDR3 loop is CASSLVMGANGYTF. Here the CDR3 DNA reads TGTGCCAGCAGCTTAGTGATGGGGGCAAATGGCTACACCTTC.